The 6 T cell receptor beta chains in this list originate from one sample, sequenced in a study of shared clonotypes between healthy human individuals. Sequenced by immunoSEQ multiplex PCR; TCRdb stores in-frame clones only, minus some. The sample gives 2 million to 2.5 million clones, 93% of which show up once; about 0.39% is in the top ten. The sample taken for sequencing was naive CD4+ T cells from PBMCs. Subset defined: CD45RA+ positively selected. The receptors originated from a young man in good health. Some clones in this sample may be carry-over from other donors' samples.

The rearrangement uses TRBV6-4 and TRBJ2-1; 8 nucleotides align to TRBD2. The germline V gene has CDR1 MRHNA and CDR2 SNTAGT. The CDR3 totals 13 residues. The junction had 5 bases not matched to a gene; V was cut back by 5 bases and J by 8 bases. In DNA, the CDR3 is TGTGCCAGCAGTCGGGAGGGTACCGATGAGCAGTTCTTC. This codes for CASSREGTDEQFF.

Regarding this clone: At the DNA level, this CDR3 is encoded by other sequences in the same sample as well. The V call is TRBV15, the J call TRBJ2-5; 10 bases line up with TRBD2. CDR3 length: 13 residues. Germline V CDR1 and CDR2: LNHNV, YYDKDF (reference sequence). Trimming took 3 bases from V and 5 from J; bases not matched to a gene: 0. CDR3 sequence reads: CATSRGLAETQYF. CDR3 DNA sequence: TGTGCCACCAGCAGGGGACTAGCGGAGACCCAGTACTTC.

The V call is TRBV9, the J call TRBJ2-1, with 7 bases identical to TRBD2. Losses at the gene ends were 3 bases for V and 2 bases for J; bases not matched to a gene: 5. The CDR3 covers 15 residues. Germline-derived CDR1 and CDR2 are SGDLS and YYNGEE. The CDR3 loop is CASSASTSTYNEQFF. CDR3 nucleotides: TGTGCCAGCAGCGCCTCGACTAGCACCTACAATGAGCAGTTCTTC.

The V call is TRBV7-9, the J call TRBJ2-7; D perhaps matches TRBD1 (6 bases). Germline V gene lookup returns CDR1 SEHNR and CDR2 FQNEAQ (reference sequence). The CDR3 contains 16 residues. V was clipped by 3 bases and J by 7 bases, with 22 bases between them. The CDR3 region is CASSFDQGILWSEQYF. For the CDR3, the DNA is TGTGCCAGCAGCTTTGACCAGGGGATTCTGTGGAGTGAGCAGTACTTC.

The chain employs TRBV5-1 and TRBJ2-3; 8 nucleotides match TRBD2. Germline-derived CDR1 and CDR2 are SGHRS and YFSETQ. The junction had 14 bases not matched to a gene; V was cut back by 4 bases and J by 4 bases. This CDR3 comprises 17 residues. This chain's CDR3 is CASSQGASGRAADTQYF. As DNA, the CDR3 is TGCGCCAGCAGCCAAGGGGCGAGCGGGAGAGCTGCAGATACGCAGTATTTT.

J is TRBJ2-7 and V is TRBV6-1; the match to TRBD1 covers 7 bases. Trimming removed 3 bases from V and 2 bases from J; junction bases left unmatched: 4. The CDR3 runs to 14 residues. Looked up from germline, CDR1 is MNHNS and CDR2 is SASEGT. CDR3 amino acids: CASSEVGQTYEQYF. The CDR3 nucleotides read TGTGCCAGCAGTGAGGTGGGACAGACCTACGAGCAGTACTTC.